This TCR beta chain stems from a study of CD4 T cells in relation to SARS-CoV-2 and coronaviruses. This clone has more than one count but fewer than ten. Its target is not known. The ends lost 0 bases at V and 3 bases at J; junction bases unmatched: 1. CDR3 length: 16 residues. CDR1 and CDR2 from the germline V gene are MNHEY and SVGAGI. Before the COVID-19 pandemic, during about 2010-2018, CD4+ T cells were taken from unexposed donors. After roughly 9 days of culture, CD4+ T cells were isolated. Produced via immunoSEQ multiplex PCR; TCRdb's table is partial and in-frame only. The data hold some 30,000 clones, with 75% to 80% observed a single time.

This sequence originates from a human donor in good health. The chain has TRBV6-5 and TRBJ2-5; 13 positions agree with TRBD2. The sequencing sample was made of CD4+ T cells from PBMCs, cultured in vitro. The CDR3 nucleotides are TGTGCCAGCAGTTACTCCGGGACTAGCGGGAAAGAGACCCAGTACTTC. Translation gives CASSYSGTSGKETQYF.